These T cell receptor beta chains were read from a single sample in a study of human T cells and chemical hapten exposure. TCRdb recomputed calls from the RACE reads with MiXCR, one row per CDR3 protein. The table has 60,000 to 80,000 distinct CDR3 sequences, around 6.1% seen once. The specimen sequenced was whole blood. The receptors originated from a female donor in good health. Some clones in this sample may be carry-over from other donors' samples. CDR3s include the opening cysteine and the closing phenylalanine or tryptophan. The D gene is left open where the match is weak. Clone size appears in some rows only: once, few, many, or a class for an expanded clone.

size	V	J	D	CDR3	DNA
many	TRBV29-1	TRBJ2-5	-	CSVLWTQETQYF	TGCAGCGTGCTGTGGACCCAAGAGACCCAGTACTTC
few	TRBV15	TRBJ1-4	-	CATSRDIEVGLFF	TGTGCCACCAGCAGAGATATAGAAGTCGGACTGTTTTTT
many	TRBV20-1	TRBJ2-4	-	CSARDGADLNIQYF	TGCAGTGCTAGAGACGGGGCAGACCTAAACATTCAGTACTTC
many	TRBV3-1	TRBJ2-1	TRBD2	CASSPPNYLSGRGRGHLYNEQFF	TGTGCCAGCAGCCCCCCGAATTACCTAAGCGGGAGGGGGAGGGGGCACCTATACAATGAGCAGTTCTTC
many	TRBV6-5	TRBJ2-1	-	CASSTTAGVDEQFF	TGTGCCAGCAGTACCACCGCCGGGGTCGATGAGCAGTTCTTC
-	TRBV5-4	TRBJ2-2	-	CASSLAQIGELFF	TGTGCCAGCAGCTTAGCCCAGATCGGGGAGCTGTTTTTT
many	TRBV29-1	TRBJ1-3	-	CSAAEGGSGNTIYF	TGCAGCGCCGCTGAGGGGGGATCGGGAAACACCATATATTTT
many	TRBV5-6	TRBJ2-3	-	CASSLEGLGTDTQYF	TGTGCCAGCAGCTTGGAGGGGCTTGGCACAGATACGCAGTATTTT
many	TRBV6-5	TRBJ2-7	-	CASSYQGGSSYEQYF	TGTGCCAGCAGTTACCAAGGAGGGTCCTCCTACGAGCAGTACTTC
few	TRBV6-6	TRBJ1-4	-	CASTILQNEKLFF	TGTGCCAGCACCATACTTCAGAATGAAAAACTGTTTTTT
many	TRBV14	TRBJ1-1	-	CASSQTIEAFF	TGTGCCAGCAGCCAGACAATTGAAGCTTTCTTT
-	TRBV2	TRBJ2-1	-	CASRGYTAYNEQFF	TGTGCCAGCAGGGGGTACACGGCGTACAATGAGCAGTTCTTC
many	TRBV6-6	TRBJ2-5	-	CASSVYSNQETQYF	TGTGCCAGCAGCGTATACTCAAACCAAGAGACCCAGTACTTC
many	TRBV19	TRBJ1-2	-	CASSIRGVAYGYTF	TGTGCCAGTAGTATAAGAGGGGTGGCCTATGGCTACACCTTC